This is a list of T cell receptor beta chains from one sample in a study of blood T cell repertoires in COVID-19. Using immunoSEQ multiplex PCR, the repertoire was profiled, and TCRdb retains in-frame clones only, with some absent. Of under 150,000 clones listed, over 70% are singletons. Material for sequencing was peripheral blood. These receptors originate from a man over 45 with active or convalescent COVID-19. The CDR3 runs from the conserved cysteine through the conserved F or W. The order of the fields is V gene, J gene, CDR3 protein.

v_gene: TRBV19; j_gene: TRBJ2-5; CDR3aa: CASSIEASGTQETQYF
v_gene: TRBV9; j_gene: TRBJ2-7; CDR3aa: CASSPTGTETYEQYF
v_gene: TRBV9; j_gene: TRBJ1-3; CDR3aa: CASSVKGDREAGNTIYF
v_gene: TRBV24-1; j_gene: TRBJ1-3; CDR3aa: CATSDLTLSQGSGNTIYF
v_gene: TRBV29-1; j_gene: TRBJ2-7; CDR3aa: CSVLLSSYEQYF
v_gene: TRBV2; j_gene: TRBJ2-3; CDR3aa: CASTQGRADTQYF
v_gene: TRBV28; j_gene: TRBJ1-5; CDR3aa: CASSSDQGAWGNQPQHF
v_gene: TRBV5-1; j_gene: TRBJ2-7; CDR3aa: CASSLRGWASGSRSSYEQYF
v_gene: TRBV5-4; j_gene: TRBJ1-1; CDR3aa: CASSLGTGGLEEAFF
v_gene: TRBV6-6; j_gene: TRBJ2-2; CDR3aa: CASSPSRTGELFF
v_gene: TRBV28; j_gene: TRBJ2-5; CDR3aa: CASSFQGQETQYF
v_gene: TRBV29-1; j_gene: TRBJ2-1; CDR3aa: CSVDRGGRGNEQFF
v_gene: TRBV7-9; j_gene: TRBJ2-3; CDR3aa: CASSLQGGLTDTQYF
v_gene: TRBV29-1; j_gene: TRBJ2-1; CDR3aa: CSVEGLAGESYNEQFF
v_gene: TRBV19; j_gene: TRBJ1-5; CDR3aa: CASSIAQGRGQPQHF
v_gene: TRBV27; j_gene: TRBJ2-7; CDR3aa: CASSPQVSGSDEQYF
v_gene: TRBV3-1/TRBV3-2; j_gene: TRBJ1-5; CDR3aa: CASSQGGQGSNQPQHF
v_gene: TRBV7-3; j_gene: TRBJ2-1; CDR3aa: CASSPSSGRDFRNEQFF
v_gene: TRBV6-5; j_gene: TRBJ2-3; CDR3aa: CASRTGVSTDTQYF
v_gene: TRBV5-1; j_gene: TRBJ2-2; CDR3aa: CASSLSGTGELFF
v_gene: TRBV19; j_gene: TRBJ2-3; CDR3aa: CASRSGTSKDTQYF
v_gene: TRBV7-2; j_gene: TRBJ1-3; CDR3aa: CASSTLTGSGNTIYF
v_gene: TRBV7-3; j_gene: TRBJ2-4; CDR3aa: CASSPPRGEQYF
v_gene: TRBV27; j_gene: TRBJ2-5; CDR3aa: CASRGTRGGVKETQYF
v_gene: TRBV5-1; j_gene: TRBJ1-6; CDR3aa: CASSFVNRGSPLHF
v_gene: TRBV24-1; j_gene: TRBJ1-5; CDR3aa: CATSDAARGSNQPQHF
v_gene: TRBV29-1; j_gene: TRBJ2-1; CDR3aa: CSGLSPAPSYNEQFF
v_gene: TRBV5-4; j_gene: TRBJ2-7; CDR3aa: CASSLGSGSDYEQYF